This is a list of T cell receptor beta chains from one sample in a study of T cell changes during pregnancy in multiple sclerosis. Sequencing was performed with immunoSEQ multiplex PCR; in TCRdb, only in-frame clones are kept and a portion is missing. The sample records about 51,000 clones, 93% being singletons. The material was peripheral blood, obtained in the second trimester of pregnancy. The origin of the receptors is a female donor with multiple sclerosis, enrolled in a pregnancy study. Both conserved end residues are part of each CDR3. A D gene is named only where the DNA matches it firmly. Size values are once, few and many counts, or a class for expanded clones, and some rows have none.

TRBD2	TRBV6-5	TRBJ2-3	-	CASGTSGIPGDTQYF	TGTGCCAGCGGGACTAGCGGGATTCCCGGCGATACGCAGTATTTT
-	TRBV29-1	TRBJ1-4	-	CSVDSSGRRGEKLFF	TGCAGCGTTGATAGTTCGGGACGGAGGGGTGAAAAACTGTTTTTT
-	TRBV10-2	TRBJ2-1	-	CASSEGLNPYNEQFF	TGCGCCAGCAGTGAGGGACTCAACCCGTACAATGAGCAGTTCTTC
-	TRBV27	TRBJ1-1	-	CASSSNRVVTEAFF	TGTGCCAGCAGTTCAAACAGGGTAGTCACTGAAGCTTTCTTT
-	TRBV27	TRBJ1-1	-	CASSPTVPNTEAFF	TGTGCCAGCAGTCCGACAGTTCCGAACACTGAAGCTTTCTTT
TRBD2	TRBV4-1	TRBJ2-5	-	CASSQGGLAGGPDETQYF	TGCGCCAGCAGCCAAGGGGGACTAGCGGGAGGGCCAGACGAGACCCAGTACTTC
-	TRBV29-1	TRBJ2-7	-	CSVEQGVGEQYF	TGCAGCGTTGAACAGGGCGTTGGCGAGCAGTACTTC
TRBD1	TRBV10-1	TRBJ1-2	-	CANAADRVAGGYTF	TGCGCCAACGCTGCCGACAGGGTTGCGGGAGGCTACACCTTC
-	TRBV7-3	TRBJ2-3	once	CASSPGQDTQYF	TGTGCCAGCAGCCCAGGGCAGGATACGCAGTATTTT
-	TRBV1	TRBJ1-4	-	CTSSQLRGDEKLFF	TGCACCAGCAGCCAATTAAGAGGCGACGAAAAACTGTTTTTT
TRBD2	TRBV7-6	TRBJ2-3	-	CASSATSGSGDTQYF	TGTGCCAGCAGCGCGACTAGCGGGAGCGGAGATACGCAGTATTTT
TRBD1	TRBV27	TRBJ1-3	-	CASRLTGAGNTIYF	TGTGCCAGCAGGCTGACAGGGGCTGGAAACACCATATATTTT
-	TRBV19	TRBJ2-4	-	CASSYRVGANIQYF	TGTGCCAGTAGTTATAGGGTAGGGGCAAACATTCAGTACTTC
TRBD1	TRBV4-1	TRBJ2-6	-	CASSQDKGQGNSGANVLTF	TGCGCCAGCAGCCAAGATAAGGGACAGGGAAACTCTGGGGCCAACGTCCTGACTTTC
TRBD2	TRBV7-9	TRBJ2-1	-	CASSLIAGGYNEQFF	TGTGCCAGCAGCTTGATAGCGGGAGGGTACAATGAGCAGTTCTTC
-	TRBV6-6	TRBJ1-4	once	CASKRAREKLFF	TGTGCCAGCAAGAGGGCCCGCGAAAAACTGTTTTTT
-	TRBV30	TRBJ2-5	-	CAWRRGNREETQYF	TGTGCCTGGAGAAGAGGGAACAGGGAAGAGACCCAGTACTTC
TRBD1	TRBV19	TRBJ1-2	-	CASSIIGTGGDGYTF	TGTGCCAGTAGTATCATTGGGACAGGGGGCGATGGCTACACCTTC
TRBD1	TRBV6-1	TRBJ1-1	-	CASSEFGQGEAFF	TGTGCCAGCAGCGAATTCGGACAGGGTGAAGCTTTCTTT
-	TRBV27	TRBJ2-7	once	CASSLSLDSYEQYF	TGTGCCAGCAGTTTATCCTTGGACAGCTACGAGCAGTACTTC
-	TRBV30	TRBJ2-5	-	CAWSDYVGGGTQYF	TGTGCCTGGAGCGACTATGTGGGGGGAGGGACCCAGTACTTC
TRBD2	TRBV9	TRBJ2-3	-	CASSVASGSTDTQYF	TGTGCCAGCAGCGTAGCTAGCGGGAGCACAGATACGCAGTATTTT
-	TRBV28	TRBJ2-7	-	CASSLDSTPRGQYF	TGTGCCAGCAGTTTGGATTCTACCCCCCGGGGGCAGTACTTC
TRBD2	TRBV19	TRBJ2-2	-	CASSGLANTGELFF	TGTGCCAGCTCGGGACTAGCGAACACCGGGGAGCTGTTTTTT
TRBD1	TRBV9	TRBJ2-7	-	CASSVDGTGLSYEQYF	TGTGCCAGCAGCGTAGACGGGACAGGGTTATCCTACGAGCAGTACTTC
-	TRBV11-2	TRBJ2-6	-	CASALRGSGANVLTF	TGTGCCAGCGCATTAAGGGGCTCTGGGGCCAACGTCCTGACTTTC
-	TRBV13	TRBJ2-7	-	CASSPGSRGYEQYF	TGTGCCAGCAGCCCCGGAAGTAGGGGCTACGAGCAGTACTTC
TRBD1	TRBV4-1	TRBJ1-1	-	CASSQGGQGTEAFF	TGCGCCAGCAGCCAAGGCGGACAGGGGACTGAAGCTTTCTTT
TRBD1	TRBV5-1	TRBJ2-5	few	CASSPGQGRETQYF	TGCGCCAGCAGCCCAGGACAGGGCAGAGAGACCCAGTACTTC
TRBD1	TRBV14	TRBJ2-1	-	CASSLLTGGFDEQFF	TGTGCCAGCAGCCTCTTAACAGGGGGCTTCGATGAGCAGTTCTTC
TRBD2	TRBV11-1	TRBJ2-7	-	CASSFQAGGPQYF	TGTGCCAGCAGCTTTCAAGCGGGAGGGCCGCAGTACTTC
TRBD1	TRBV7-6	TRBJ2-2	-	CASSLDRGPGELFF	TGTGCCAGCAGCTTAGACAGGGGGCCCGGGGAGCTGTTTTTT
-	TRBV27	TRBJ2-6	-	CASSLSVFGSSGANVLTF	TGTGCCAGCAGCTTGTCTGTGTTCGGGAGCTCTGGGGCCAACGTCCTGACTTTC
-	TRBV5-1	TRBJ2-7	-	CASSLAGASYEQYF	TGCGCCAGCAGCTTGGCGGGAGCGTCGTACGAGCAGTACTTC
TRBD1	TRBV6-6	TRBJ1-2	-	CASSSGQGSSNYGYTF	TGTGCCAGCAGTTCGGGACAGGGCTCATCTAACTATGGCTACACCTTC
-	TRBV7-6	TRBJ2-2	-	CASSFDRQRAVSNTGELFF	TGTGCCAGCAGCTTTGACCGGCAGCGAGCAGTATCGAACACCGGGGAGCTGTTTTTT
-	TRBV19	TRBJ2-2	-	CASSVRNTGELFF	TGTGCCAGTAGTGTCAGGAACACCGGGGAGCTGTTTTTT
TRBD2	TRBV6-1	TRBJ2-1	-	CASSEGRTSGSNEQFF	TGTGCCAGCAGCGAAGGGCGGACTAGCGGGAGCAATGAGCAGTTCTTC
-	TRBV29-1	TRBJ1-3	-	CSAGLSAGNTIYF	TGCAGCGCTGGTTTGTCAGCTGGAAACACCATATATTTT
-	TRBV19	TRBJ1-3	-	CASSMIFSSGNTIYF	TGTGCCAGTAGTATGATTTTCAGCTCTGGAAACACCATATATTTT
TRBD1	TRBV25-1	TRBJ2-6	-	CASTGTGNSGANVLTF	TGTGCCAGCACCGGGACAGGGAACTCTGGGGCCAACGTCCTGACTTTC
TRBD2	TRBV6-4	TRBJ2-7	-	CASSDRRLAGCYEQYF	TGTGCCAGCAGTGACCGAAGACTAGCGGGTTGTTACGAGCAGTACTTC
-	TRBV6-5	TRBJ1-2	-	CASSRDRISNYGYTF	TGTGCCAGCAGTCGCGACAGGATATCTAACTATGGCTACACCTTC
-	TRBV27	TRBJ1-5	-	CASSVRLNQPQHF	TGTGCCAGCTCGGTCCGACTCAATCAGCCCCAGCATTTT
TRBD1	TRBV2	TRBJ2-7	-	CASSRDRGLEQYF	TGTGCCAGCAGTCGGGACAGGGGGCTTGAGCAGTACTTC
TRBD1	TRBV11-1	TRBJ1-1	-	CASSFDRGRDTEAFF	TGTGCCAGCAGCTTTGACAGGGGGCGGGACACTGAAGCTTTCTTT
-	TRBV25-1	TRBJ2-5	-	CASGQGQGGVTQYF	TGTGCCAGCGGTCAAGGACAAGGTGGGGTGACCCAGTACTTC
TRBD1	TRBV4-3	TRBJ1-1	-	CASSQETGGLMAFF	TGCGCCAGCAGCCAAGAAACAGGGGGCTTAATGGCTTTCTTT
TRBD1	TRBV7-6	TRBJ2-7	-	CASSTRDRGGIYEQYF	TGTGCCAGCAGCACCCGGGACAGGGGTGGAATCTACGAGCAGTACTTC
-	TRBV11-3	TRBJ1-1	-	CASSFGGKNTEAFF	TGTGCCAGCAGCTTCGGGGGAAAGAACACTGAAGCTTTCTTT
TRBD2	TRBV5-6	TRBJ2-5	-	CASSLGLAGKAETQYF	TGTGCCAGCAGCTTGGGACTAGCGGGAAAGGCAGAGACCCAGTACTTC
TRBD1	TRBV6-1	TRBJ2-7	-	CASSVIPGQNYEQYF	TGTGCCAGCAGTGTGATTCCGGGACAGAACTACGAGCAGTACTTC
TRBD2	TRBV9	TRBJ2-7	-	CASSVSGGLIYEQYF	TGTGCCAGCAGCGTCAGCGGGGGACTTATCTACGAGCAGTACTTC
-	TRBV5-4	TRBJ1-1	-	CASSFRGEAFF	TGTGCCAGCAGCTTCAGGGGTGAAGCTTTCTTT
-	TRBV9	TRBJ2-2	-	CASSDGELTGELFF	TGTGCCAGCAGCGACGGGGAACTCACCGGGGAGCTGTTTTTT
-	TRBV10-3	TRBJ1-2	-	CAISESGQNYGYTF	TGTGCCATCAGTGAGTCTGGACAGAACTATGGCTACACCTTC
-	TRBV7-2	TRBJ1-2	once	CASSLDGGSYYGYTF	TGTGCCAGCAGCTTAGATGGAGGGAGTTACTATGGCTACACCTTC
-	TRBV5-1	TRBJ1-1	-	CASSRPGVNTEAFF	TGCGCCAGCAGCCGCCCGGGGGTGAACACTGAAGCTTTCTTT
TRBD2	TRBV2	TRBJ2-1	-	CASSVWLAGEYNEQFF	TGTGCCAGCAGTGTTTGGTTGGCGGGAGAGTACAATGAGCAGTTCTTC